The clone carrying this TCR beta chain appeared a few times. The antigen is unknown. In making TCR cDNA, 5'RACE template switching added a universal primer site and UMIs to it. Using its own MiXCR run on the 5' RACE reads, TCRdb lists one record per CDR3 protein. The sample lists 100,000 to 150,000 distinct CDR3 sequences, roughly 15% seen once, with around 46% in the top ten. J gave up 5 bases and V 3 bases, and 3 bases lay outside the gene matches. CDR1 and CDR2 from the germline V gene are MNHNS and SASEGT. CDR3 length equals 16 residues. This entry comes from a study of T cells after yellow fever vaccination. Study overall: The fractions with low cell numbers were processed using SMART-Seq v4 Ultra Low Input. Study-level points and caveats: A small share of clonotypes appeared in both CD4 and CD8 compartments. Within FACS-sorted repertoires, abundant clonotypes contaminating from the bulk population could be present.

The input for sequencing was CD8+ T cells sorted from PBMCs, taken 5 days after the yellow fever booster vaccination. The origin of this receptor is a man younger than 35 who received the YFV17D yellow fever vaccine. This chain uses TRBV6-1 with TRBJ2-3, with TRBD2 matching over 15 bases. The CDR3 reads CASSEGLAGGGDTQYF. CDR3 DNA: TGTGCCAGCAGTGAGGGACTAGCGGGGGGCGGAGATACGCAGTATTTT.